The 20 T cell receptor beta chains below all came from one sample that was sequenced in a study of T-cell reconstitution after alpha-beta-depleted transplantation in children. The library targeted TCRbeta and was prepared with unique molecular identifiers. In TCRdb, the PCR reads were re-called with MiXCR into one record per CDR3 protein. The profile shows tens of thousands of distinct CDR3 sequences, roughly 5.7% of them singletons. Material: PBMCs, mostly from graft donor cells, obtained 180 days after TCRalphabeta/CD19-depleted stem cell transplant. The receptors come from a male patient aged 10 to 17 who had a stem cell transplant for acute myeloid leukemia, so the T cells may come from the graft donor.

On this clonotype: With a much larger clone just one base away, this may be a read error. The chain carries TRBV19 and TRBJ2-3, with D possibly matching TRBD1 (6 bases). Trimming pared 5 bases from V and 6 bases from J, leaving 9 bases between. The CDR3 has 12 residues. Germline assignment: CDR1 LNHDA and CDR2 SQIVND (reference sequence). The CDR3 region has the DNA TGTGCCAGTAGTCCTACAGGGGATACGCAGTATTTT. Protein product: CASSPTGDTQYF.

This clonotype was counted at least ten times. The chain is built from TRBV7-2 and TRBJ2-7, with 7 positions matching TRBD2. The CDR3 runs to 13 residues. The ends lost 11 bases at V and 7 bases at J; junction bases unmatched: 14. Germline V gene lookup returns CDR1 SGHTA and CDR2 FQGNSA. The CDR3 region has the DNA TGTGCCGGCTCTACTAGCGCCCGAGGGGAGCAGTACTTC. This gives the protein CAGSTSARGEQYF.

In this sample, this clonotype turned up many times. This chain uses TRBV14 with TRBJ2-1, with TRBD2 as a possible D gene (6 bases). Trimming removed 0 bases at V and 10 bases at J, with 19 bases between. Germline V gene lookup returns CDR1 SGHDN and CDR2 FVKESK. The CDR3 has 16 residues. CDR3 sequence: CASSQDRGPPGDEQFF. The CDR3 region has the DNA TGTGCCAGCAGCCAAGATCGGGGCCCCCCGGGGGACGAGCAGTTCTTC.

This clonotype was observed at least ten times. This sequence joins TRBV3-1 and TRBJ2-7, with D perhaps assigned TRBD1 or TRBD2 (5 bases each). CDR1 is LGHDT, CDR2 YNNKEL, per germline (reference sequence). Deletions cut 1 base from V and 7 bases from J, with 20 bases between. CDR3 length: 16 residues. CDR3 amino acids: CASSQAGASSLREQYF. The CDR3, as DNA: TGTGCCAGCAGCCAAGCCGGGGCTAGCTCACTGAGGGAGCAGTACTTC.

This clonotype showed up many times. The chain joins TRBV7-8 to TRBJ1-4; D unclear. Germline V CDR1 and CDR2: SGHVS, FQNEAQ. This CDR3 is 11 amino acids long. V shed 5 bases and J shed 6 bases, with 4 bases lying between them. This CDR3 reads CASSLDEKLFF. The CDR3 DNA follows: TGTGCCAGCAGCCTGGATGAAAAACTGTTTTTT.

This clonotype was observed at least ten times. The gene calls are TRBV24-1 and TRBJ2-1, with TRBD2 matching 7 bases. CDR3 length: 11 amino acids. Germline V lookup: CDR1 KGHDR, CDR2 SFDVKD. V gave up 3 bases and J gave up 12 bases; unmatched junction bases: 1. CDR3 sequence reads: CATSDPSGQFF. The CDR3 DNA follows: TGTGCCACCAGTGATCCTAGCGGGCAGTTCTTC.

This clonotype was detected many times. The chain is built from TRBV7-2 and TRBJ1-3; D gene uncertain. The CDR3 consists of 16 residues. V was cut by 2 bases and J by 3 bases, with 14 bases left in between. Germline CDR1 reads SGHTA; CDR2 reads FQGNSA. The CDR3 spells CASSLSPPRGGNTIYF. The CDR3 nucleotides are TGTGCCAGCAGCTTATCGCCTCCTCGAGGTGGAAACACCATATATTTT.

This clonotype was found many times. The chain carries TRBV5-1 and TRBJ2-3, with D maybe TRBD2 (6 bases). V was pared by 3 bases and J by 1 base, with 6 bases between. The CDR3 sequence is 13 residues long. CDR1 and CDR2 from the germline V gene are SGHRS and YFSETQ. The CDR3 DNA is TGCGCCAGCAGCTCTAGCGGCACAGATACGCAGTATTTT. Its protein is CASSSSGTDTQYF.

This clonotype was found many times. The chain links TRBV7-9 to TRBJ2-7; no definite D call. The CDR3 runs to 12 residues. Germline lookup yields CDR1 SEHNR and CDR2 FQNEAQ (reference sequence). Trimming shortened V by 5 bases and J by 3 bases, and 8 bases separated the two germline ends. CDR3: CASSASVYEQYV. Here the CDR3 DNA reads TGTGCCAGCAGCGCCAGCGTCTACGAGCAGTACGTC.

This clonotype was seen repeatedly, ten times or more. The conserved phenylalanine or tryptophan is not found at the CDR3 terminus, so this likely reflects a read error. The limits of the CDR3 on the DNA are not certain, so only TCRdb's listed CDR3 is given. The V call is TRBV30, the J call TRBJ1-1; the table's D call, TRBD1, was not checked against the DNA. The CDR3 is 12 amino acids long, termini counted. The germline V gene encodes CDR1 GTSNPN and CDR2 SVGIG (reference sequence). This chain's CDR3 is CAWGLGGDTEAL.

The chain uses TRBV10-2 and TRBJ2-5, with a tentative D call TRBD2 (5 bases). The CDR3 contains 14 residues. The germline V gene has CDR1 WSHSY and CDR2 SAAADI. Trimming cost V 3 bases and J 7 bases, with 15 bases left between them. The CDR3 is CASSESTPEGTQYF. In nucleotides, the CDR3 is TGCGCCAGCAGTGAATCGACCCCCGAGGGGACCCAGTACTTC.

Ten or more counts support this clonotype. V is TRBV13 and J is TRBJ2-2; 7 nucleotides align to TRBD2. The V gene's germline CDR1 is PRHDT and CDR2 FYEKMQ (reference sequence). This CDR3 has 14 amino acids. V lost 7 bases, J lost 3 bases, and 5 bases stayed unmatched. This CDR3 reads CASTSGHYTGELFF. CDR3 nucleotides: TGTGCCAGCACTAGCGGACATTACACCGGGGAGCTGTTTTTT.

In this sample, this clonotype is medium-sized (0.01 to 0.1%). The CDR3 protein is CASSTLRQGAHSYGYTF. In DNA form, the CDR3 reads TGTGCCAGCAGCACCCTCAGACAGGGGGCGCATTCCTATGGCTACACCTTC. The chain is built from TRBV6-2 or TRBV6-3 and TRBJ1-2; 10 bases are a match to TRBD1. The CDR3 totals 17 residues. The V gene end was trimmed by 6 bases and the J gene end by 4 bases; junction bases not matched to a gene: 14. CDR1 is MNHEY and CDR2 is SVGEGT in the germline V gene.

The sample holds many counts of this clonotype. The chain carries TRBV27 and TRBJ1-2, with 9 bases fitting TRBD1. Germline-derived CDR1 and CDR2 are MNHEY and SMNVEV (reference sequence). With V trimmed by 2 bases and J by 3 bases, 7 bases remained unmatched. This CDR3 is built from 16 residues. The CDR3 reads CASSLVGQGRYYGYTF. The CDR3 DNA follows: TGTGCCAGCAGTTTAGTGGGACAGGGAAGGTACTATGGCTACACCTTC.

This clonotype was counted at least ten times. CDR3 DNA: TGTGCCAGCAGCCTGTCCACTTACAATGAGCAGTTCTTC. Its protein product is CASSLSTYNEQFF. The V gene is TRBV7-3, the J gene TRBJ2-1, with D uncertain. The V end was cut by 5 bases, the J end by 4 bases, with 9 bases between. The CDR3 runs to 13 residues. Germline V CDR1 and CDR2: SGHTA, FQGTGA.

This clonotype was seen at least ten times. The CDR3 loop is CASSYSPHGQPQHF. CDR3 DNA: TGTGCCAGCAGTTACTCGCCACACGGTCAGCCCCAGCATTTT. V is TRBV6-5 and J is TRBJ1-5; D is unresolved. The CDR3 sequence is 14 residues long. V lost 0 bases, J lost 6 bases, and 9 bases lay in between. Germline values: CDR1 MNHEY, CDR2 SVGAGI.

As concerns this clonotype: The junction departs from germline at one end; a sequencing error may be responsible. For the CDR3, the DNA is TGTGCCAGCAGCCTAGGGCTCCTTGGAGGTGAAAAACTGTTTTTT. This codes for CASSLGLLGGEKLFF. The chain couples TRBV13 to TRBJ1-4; D call uncertain. The CDR3 length is 15 residues. Germline assignment: CDR1 PRHDT and CDR2 FYEKMQ (reference sequence). Full variable domain (remainder filled in from reference TRBV13 and TRBJ1-4): AAGVIQSPRHLIKEKRETATLKCYPIPRHDTVYWYQQGPGQDPQFLISFYEKMQSDKGSIPDRFSAQQFSDYHSELNMSSLELGDSALYFCASSLGLLGGEKLFFGSGTQLSVL.

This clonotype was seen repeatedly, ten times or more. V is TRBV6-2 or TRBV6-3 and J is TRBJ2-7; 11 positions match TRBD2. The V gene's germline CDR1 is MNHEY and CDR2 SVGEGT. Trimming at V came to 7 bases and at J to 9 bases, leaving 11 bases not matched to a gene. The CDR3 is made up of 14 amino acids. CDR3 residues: CASKTGLAAPVQYF. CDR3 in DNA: TGTGCCAGCAAAACGGGACTAGCGGCCCCGGTGCAGTACTTC.

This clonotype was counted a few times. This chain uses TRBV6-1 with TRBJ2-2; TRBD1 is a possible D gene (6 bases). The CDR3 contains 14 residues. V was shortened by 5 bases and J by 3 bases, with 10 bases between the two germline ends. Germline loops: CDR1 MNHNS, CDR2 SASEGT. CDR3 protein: CASSTRGDTGELFF. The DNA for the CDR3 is TGTGCCAGCAGTACCAGGGGAGACACCGGGGAGCTGTTTTTT.

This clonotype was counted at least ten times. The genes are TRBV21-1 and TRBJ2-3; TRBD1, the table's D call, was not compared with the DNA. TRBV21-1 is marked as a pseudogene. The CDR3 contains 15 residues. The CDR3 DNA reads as TGTGCCAGCAGCAAAGAGGAAGGGGTAATCGATACGCAGTATTTT. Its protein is CASSKEEGVIDTQYF.